This T cell receptor beta chain is from a study of cytomegalovirus exposure and HLA in healthy donors. The CDR3 consists of 16 residues. Trimming removed 1 base from V and 3 bases from J, with 15 bases in between. CDR1 is MNHEY and CDR2 is SVGAGI in the germline V gene. Data came from immunoSEQ multiplex PCR; TCRdb stores just in-frame clones and leaves some out. The table shows over 150,000 clones, with approximately 96% occurring only once. A remark on this clone: The antigen is not known.

Study-wide results and limits: Specific recognition of CMV antigens was confirmed in vitro for a few chains (all CMV-associated). The finding came from a later analysis; first-cohort TCR clusters tended to co-occur in the 110 or so validation repertoires.

The V call is TRBV6-5, the J call TRBJ1-2, with D maybe TRBD1 (5 bases). The specimen was PBMCs. The receptor's source is a woman aged 18-29 years in good health and CMV-seronegative. The CDR3 DNA is TGTGCCAGCAGTTACTTAACGGGCCAAGGGGACTATGGCTACACCTTC. Translating it yields CASSYLTGQGDYGYTF.